A selection of T cell receptor beta chains follows, all from one sample in a study of OX40 agonist ivuxolimab in advanced cancers. Assay: immunoSEQ multiplex PCR; the TCRdb copy retains only in-frame clones and omits some. Here the sample spans about 75,000 clones, approximately 90% being singletons. The sequencing here drew on CD4+ or CD8+ T cells sorted from blood, taken in a trial of the OX40 agonist ivuxolimab. All receptors come from an adult with an advanced solid tumor such as melanoma, head and neck, liver or kidney cancer. CDR3s include the opening cysteine and the closing phenylalanine or tryptophan. Each record gives: J gene, V gene, D gene, clone size, CDR3 DNA, CDR3 protein. A D gene is named only where the DNA matches it firmly. The size field is filled for only some rows; it gives once, few, many or a size class.

j_gene: TRBJ2-2
v_gene: TRBV11-2
d_gene: -
abundance: -
CDR3nt: TGTGCCAGCAGCTCCATCAAGAGAGCAACCACCGGGGAGCTGTTTTTT
CDR3aa: CASSSIKRATTGELFF

j_gene: TRBJ1-1
v_gene: TRBV27
d_gene: TRBD1
abundance: -
CDR3nt: TGTGCCAGCAGCGACAGGGTTCTAAACACTGAAGCTTTCTTT
CDR3aa: CASSDRVLNTEAFF

j_gene: TRBJ2-7
v_gene: TRBV5-1
d_gene: -
abundance: once
CDR3nt: TGCGCCAGCAGCTCCGTTCTAGCGACCTACGAGCAGTACTTC
CDR3aa: CASSSVLATYEQYF

j_gene: TRBJ1-1
v_gene: TRBV6-1
d_gene: -
abundance: -
CDR3nt: TGTGCCAGCAGTCTCATCGAGACTTTCTTT
CDR3aa: CASSLIETFF

j_gene: TRBJ2-6
v_gene: TRBV5-1
d_gene: -
abundance: -
CDR3nt: TGCGCCAGCAGCTTGGCCGGGGTGGGGGCCAACGTCCTGACTTTC
CDR3aa: CASSLAGVGANVLTF

j_gene: TRBJ2-5
v_gene: TRBV5-1
d_gene: -
abundance: -
CDR3nt: TGCGCCAGCAGCCTCCTAGCGGAGACCCAGTACTTC
CDR3aa: CASSLLAETQYF

j_gene: TRBJ1-1
v_gene: TRBV19
d_gene: -
abundance: -
CDR3nt: TGTGCCAGTAGTATTCCCGGGCCCGGCACTGAAGCTTTCTTT
CDR3aa: CASSIPGPGTEAFF

j_gene: TRBJ2-3
v_gene: TRBV9
d_gene: TRBD2
abundance: -
CDR3nt: TGTGCCAGCAGCTCCGAGACTAGCGGGGGAGGCCTCCCTACAGATACGCAGTATTTT
CDR3aa: CASSSETSGGGLPTDTQYF

j_gene: TRBJ2-5
v_gene: TRBV5-1
d_gene: -
abundance: few
CDR3nt: TGCGCCAGCAGCTTGGGGCGGCGACAAGAGACCCAGTACTTC
CDR3aa: CASSLGRRQETQYF

j_gene: TRBJ2-1
v_gene: TRBV5-1
d_gene: TRBD2
abundance: once
CDR3nt: TGCGCCAGCAGCTCTTCTAGCGGGGGGGTTTCCAACTCCTACAATGAGCAGTTCTTC
CDR3aa: CASSSSSGGVSNSYNEQFF

j_gene: TRBJ2-3
v_gene: TRBV19
d_gene: -
abundance: once
CDR3nt: TGTGCCAGTAGTATACAACCGAAGGTGGATACGCAGTATTTT
CDR3aa: CASSIQPKVDTQYF

j_gene: TRBJ2-5
v_gene: TRBV4-1
d_gene: -
abundance: -
CDR3nt: TGCGCCAGCAGCCAAGAAGCACAGCAAGAGACCCAGTACTTC
CDR3aa: CASSQEAQQETQYF

j_gene: TRBJ2-2
v_gene: TRBV5-1
d_gene: -
abundance: -
CDR3nt: TGCGCCAGCAGCGCGGGCGCCCTTAACACCGGGGAGCTGTTTTTT
CDR3aa: CASSAGALNTGELFF

j_gene: TRBJ2-3
v_gene: TRBV18
d_gene: -
abundance: -
CDR3nt: TGTGCCAGCTCACCAATGATCCCAAACGGTTTCCTCAAGAGCACAGATACGCAGTATTTT
CDR3aa: CASSPMIPNGFLKSTDTQYF

j_gene: TRBJ2-2
v_gene: TRBV9
d_gene: -
abundance: -
CDR3nt: TGTGCCAGCAGCGTAGTAGCAGGATGGAAGCTGTTTTTT
CDR3aa: CASSVVAGWKLFF

j_gene: TRBJ2-1
v_gene: TRBV5-1
d_gene: -
abundance: -
CDR3nt: TGCGCCAGCAGCTTGGGACTAGGGATCAATGAGCAGTTCTTC
CDR3aa: CASSLGLGINEQFF

j_gene: TRBJ1-6
v_gene: TRBV9
d_gene: -
abundance: once
CDR3nt: TGTGCCAGCAGCGTTGTACAGTCGGAATCACCCCTCCACTTT
CDR3aa: CASSVVQSESPLHF

j_gene: TRBJ2-3
v_gene: TRBV7-2
d_gene: TRBD2
abundance: once
CDR3nt: TGTGCCAGCAGCTTAGCGCCGGTGGGGGGGGGCACAGATACGCAGTATTTT
CDR3aa: CASSLAPVGGGTDTQYF

j_gene: TRBJ1-4
v_gene: TRBV7-9
d_gene: -
abundance: -
CDR3nt: TGTGCCAGCAGCTTAGCGCAACGGGGATCTGAAAAACTGTTTTTT
CDR3aa: CASSLAQRGSEKLFF

j_gene: TRBJ1-1
v_gene: TRBV5-4
d_gene: -
abundance: -
CDR3nt: TGTGCCAGCAGCCGACGGGACGGAACTGAAGCTTTCTTT
CDR3aa: CASSRRDGTEAFF

j_gene: TRBJ1-2
v_gene: TRBV18
d_gene: -
abundance: -
CDR3nt: TGTGCCAGCTCATCAAGAAGTGAGTCGATTGGCTACACCTTC
CDR3aa: CASSSRSESIGYTF

j_gene: TRBJ2-3
v_gene: TRBV18
d_gene: -
abundance: -
CDR3nt: TGTGCCAGCTCACCACCGATCGCAGATACGCAGTATTTT
CDR3aa: CASSPPIADTQYF

j_gene: TRBJ2-2
v_gene: TRBV5-1
d_gene: TRBD2
abundance: -
CDR3nt: TGCGCCAGCAGCCCGGGGGGGGTCACCGGGGAGCTGTTTTTT
CDR3aa: CASSPGGVTGELFF

j_gene: TRBJ2-1
v_gene: TRBV2
d_gene: TRBD2
abundance: -
CDR3nt: TGTGCCACCCGACTAGCGGGAGGGGATGAGCAGTTCTTC
CDR3aa: CATRLAGGDEQFF

j_gene: TRBJ1-3
v_gene: TRBV7-3
d_gene: -
abundance: -
CDR3nt: TGTGCCAGCAGCAAGAGGGGAGAGCCTGGAAACACCATATATTTT
CDR3aa: CASSKRGEPGNTIYF

j_gene: TRBJ1-1
v_gene: TRBV6-5
d_gene: -
abundance: -
CDR3nt: TGTGCCAGCAGTGAGTGGGGGAGCTCTGAAGCTTTCTTT
CDR3aa: CASSEWGSSEAFF

j_gene: TRBJ2-5
v_gene: TRBV6-6
d_gene: TRBD2
abundance: -
CDR3nt: TGTGCCAGCAGTTACCCCACGGGCGGGAGAGAGACCCAGTACTTC
CDR3aa: CASSYPTGGRETQYF

j_gene: TRBJ2-7
v_gene: TRBV28
d_gene: -
abundance: -
CDR3nt: TGTGCCATACGGATTGGGACGGACTACGAGCAGTACTTC
CDR3aa: CAIRIGTDYEQYF

j_gene: TRBJ1-1
v_gene: TRBV5-4
d_gene: -
abundance: -
CDR3nt: TGTGCCAGCAGCTTGGCCTTCGGGGGGCAGACTGAAGCTTTCTTT
CDR3aa: CASSLAFGGQTEAFF

j_gene: TRBJ2-6
v_gene: TRBV5-1
d_gene: -
abundance: -
CDR3nt: TGCGCCAGCAGCTTGGCAGGCGCTGGGGCCAACGTCCTGACTTTC
CDR3aa: CASSLAGAGANVLTF

j_gene: TRBJ2-7
v_gene: TRBV6-6
d_gene: -
abundance: -
CDR3nt: TGTGCCAGCTCGACCTTGATCGAGCAGTACTTC
CDR3aa: CASSTLIEQYF

j_gene: TRBJ2-3
v_gene: TRBV11-2
d_gene: -
abundance: -
CDR3nt: TGTGCCAGCAGCTTAGGCGGAGATACGCAGTATTTT
CDR3aa: CASSLGGDTQYF

j_gene: TRBJ2-7
v_gene: TRBV19
d_gene: TRBD2
abundance: -
CDR3nt: TGTGCCAGTAGTATAAGGACTAGCGGGAGGGAAGCCAGCGAGCAGTACTTC
CDR3aa: CASSIRTSGREASEQYF

j_gene: TRBJ1-3
v_gene: TRBV29-1
d_gene: -
abundance: few
CDR3nt: TGCAGCACGGACGTTGGAAACACCATATATTTT
CDR3aa: CSTDVGNTIYF

j_gene: TRBJ2-7
v_gene: TRBV5-8
d_gene: -
abundance: -
CDR3nt: TGTGCCAGCAAAGTTTCGGGGAGGCAGATATTAGGCTACGAGCAGTACTTC
CDR3aa: CASKVSGRQILGYEQYF

j_gene: TRBJ1-4
v_gene: TRBV2
d_gene: -
abundance: -
CDR3nt: TGTGCCAGCATCTTCAGGGCTGCAACTAATGAAAAACTGTTTTTT
CDR3aa: CASIFRAATNEKLFF

j_gene: TRBJ1-5
v_gene: TRBV27
d_gene: TRBD1
abundance: -
CDR3nt: TGTGCCAGCAGGCGGGGGGGGACAGACTATAGCAATCAGCCCCAGCATTTT
CDR3aa: CASRRGGTDYSNQPQHF

j_gene: TRBJ1-3
v_gene: TRBV5-1
d_gene: -
abundance: -
CDR3nt: TGCGCCAGCAGCTACGGACAGAGCTCTGGAAACACCATATATTTT
CDR3aa: CASSYGQSSGNTIYF

j_gene: TRBJ1-4
v_gene: TRBV2
d_gene: -
abundance: -
CDR3nt: TGTGCCAGCAGTGAAGCCGGGACAATGAATGAAAAACTGTTTTTT
CDR3aa: CASSEAGTMNEKLFF

j_gene: TRBJ2-5
v_gene: TRBV5-1
d_gene: -
abundance: once
CDR3nt: TGCGCCAGCAGCCTCACCGAGACCCAGTACTTC
CDR3aa: CASSLTETQYF

j_gene: TRBJ1-2
v_gene: TRBV28
d_gene: -
abundance: once
CDR3nt: TGTGCCAGCAGTCTCACCTTAAGTTATGGCTACACCTTC
CDR3aa: CASSLTLSYGYTF

j_gene: TRBJ2-7
v_gene: TRBV30
d_gene: -
abundance: -
CDR3nt: TGTGCCTGCCCCCGTAAGGGGGGGTCCTACGAGCAGTACTTC
CDR3aa: CACPRKGGSYEQYF

j_gene: TRBJ2-5
v_gene: TRBV30
d_gene: -
abundance: -
CDR3nt: TGTGCCTGGGCGTCAGGAGCAGAGACCCAGTACTTC
CDR3aa: CAWASGAETQYF